Given below is one T cell receptor (beta chain) in context. As yet, its antigen is unknown. The entry originates in a study of Tregs in tolerant kidney transplant recipients. Study outcomes and limitations: Biological reproducibility was not directly addressed in this study. The small number of patients limits these findings pending further validation.

Germline V gene sequence: CDR1 LGHNA, CDR2 YNFKEQ. The CDR3 runs 17 residues. V dropped 0 bases and J dropped 8 bases, with 22 bases sitting between them. Produced via immunoSEQ multiplex PCR; TCRdb's table is partial and in-frame only. Here the sample spans 120,000 or so clones, about 91% being singletons. This TCR derives from a human donor in good health. This sequence joins TRBV4-2 and TRBJ1-2; D remains unclear. The sequencing sample was made of CD4+ T cells from blood. The CDR3 DNA reads TGTGCCAGCAGCCAAGATCCCTATTTTCAGTTAGGCGAGGGCTACACCTTC. It is translated as CASSQDPYFQLGEGYTF.